Listed here is a single T cell receptor (beta chain). The clone's antigen remains unknown. The record has no base qualities; no much larger clone is one base away. Collaborating institutions collected whole blood in K2EDTA tubes following their own protocols. Collaborator samples were shipped for TCRbeta analysis as frozen whole blood, isolated PBMCs, or DNA extracted from either sample type. The germline V and J ends show losses of 5 bases and 2 bases respectively, and no gene match explains 15 bases of the junction. From cysteine to phenylalanine, the CDR3 is 19 amino acids long. Only CDR3 DNA remains: 57 bases, in frame from the first base. CDR1 and CDR2 (WNHNN, SYGVQD) derive from the germline V gene (reference sequence). The immunoSEQ Assay, a bias-controlled multiplex PCR, was used to amplify TCRbeta CDR3 regions from genomic DNA. As for how the authors treated the data: Within the assay, amplification of reference gene primers was used to estimate how many nucleated cells each sample contained. To quantify the absolute abundance of each unique TCRbeta CDR3 rearrangement, sequence reads were collapsed and filtered. For each sample, productive Simpson clonality was calculated as the square root of Simpson's diversity index over productive rearrangements. TCRdb obtained this table from immuneACCESS and retained in-frame rearrangements with V and J assigned. These tables miss some clones; where compared with another copy, unresolved V genes account for less than half of the shortfall, and the remainder is unexplained. V, J and clone size are taken as reported in that table, and D and trimming were inferred from the DNA itself. This sample holds some 180,000 clones; 90% were observed only once. 0.62% of the sample is taken by the ten largest.

The entry originates in a study of blood T cell repertoires in COVID-19 (dated by TCRdb to 2020 to 2022). Study-wide context: Samples covering the acute and convalescent phases of COVID-19 were provided by collaborators in the United States, Italy and Spain. The material from the prospective study consisted of cDNA or gDNA derived from T cells, B-cell-depleted T cells, or PBMCs. Deeply sampled blood TCRbeta repertoires from subjects exposed to, actively infected with, or recovered from COVID-19 were included in the dataset. The repertoires were made available in a free public database intended to serve as a resource for research on the immune response to SARS-CoV-2. The samples were drawn from the first 160 participants of the ongoing ImmuneRACE study and from 950 to 1,500 subjects provided by 6 global collaborators. Nearly every sample came with metadata listing a de-identified subject ID, COVID-19 status, age in years and sex. HLA class I and class II types, where available, came from metadata supplied by the sample provider rather than from assay-based typing. Summary of the overall study and its limitations: How much clinical and demographic metadata was included differed by source and by participant, and the metadata was provided uncurated.

The material sequenced was peripheral blood. This TCR was recovered from a man aged 50-60 years with acute or convalescent COVID-19. The chain is made from TRBV10-1 and TRBJ1-1, with TRBD1 matching 12 junction bases. CDR3 sequence: CASSPGQGARSQVNTEAFF. In nucleotide form, the sequence is TGCGCCAGCAGTCCGGGACAGGGGGCACGGTCGCAAGTTAACACTGAAGCTTTCTTT.